The clone carrying this T cell receptor (beta chain) was observed a few times. The antigen is unknown. As TCR cDNA was made by 5'RACE template switching, a universal primer site and UMIs were added. TCRdb reprocessed the 5' RACE reads via MiXCR and lists one record per CDR3 protein. The table includes around 320,000 distinct CDR3 sequences, around 10% detected once. These data are taken from a study of T cells after yellow fever vaccination. Study results and limitations: The secondary T-cell response peaked on day 5, not day 15, but was weaker.

V lost 5 bases, J lost 3 bases, and 8 bases lay in between. Germline CDR1 reads MNHNS; CDR2 reads SASEGT. The CDR3 has 12 amino acids. The specimen comprised CD4+ T cells sorted from PBMCs, sampled 45 days after the yellow fever booster vaccination. This chain links TRBV6-1 with TRBJ2-7; D gene unclear. The clonotype comes from a young man who received the YFV17D yellow fever vaccine. In nucleotides, the CDR3 is TGTGCCAGCAGTCGTTGGGGCTACGAGCAGTACGTC. This translates into CASSRWGYEQYV.